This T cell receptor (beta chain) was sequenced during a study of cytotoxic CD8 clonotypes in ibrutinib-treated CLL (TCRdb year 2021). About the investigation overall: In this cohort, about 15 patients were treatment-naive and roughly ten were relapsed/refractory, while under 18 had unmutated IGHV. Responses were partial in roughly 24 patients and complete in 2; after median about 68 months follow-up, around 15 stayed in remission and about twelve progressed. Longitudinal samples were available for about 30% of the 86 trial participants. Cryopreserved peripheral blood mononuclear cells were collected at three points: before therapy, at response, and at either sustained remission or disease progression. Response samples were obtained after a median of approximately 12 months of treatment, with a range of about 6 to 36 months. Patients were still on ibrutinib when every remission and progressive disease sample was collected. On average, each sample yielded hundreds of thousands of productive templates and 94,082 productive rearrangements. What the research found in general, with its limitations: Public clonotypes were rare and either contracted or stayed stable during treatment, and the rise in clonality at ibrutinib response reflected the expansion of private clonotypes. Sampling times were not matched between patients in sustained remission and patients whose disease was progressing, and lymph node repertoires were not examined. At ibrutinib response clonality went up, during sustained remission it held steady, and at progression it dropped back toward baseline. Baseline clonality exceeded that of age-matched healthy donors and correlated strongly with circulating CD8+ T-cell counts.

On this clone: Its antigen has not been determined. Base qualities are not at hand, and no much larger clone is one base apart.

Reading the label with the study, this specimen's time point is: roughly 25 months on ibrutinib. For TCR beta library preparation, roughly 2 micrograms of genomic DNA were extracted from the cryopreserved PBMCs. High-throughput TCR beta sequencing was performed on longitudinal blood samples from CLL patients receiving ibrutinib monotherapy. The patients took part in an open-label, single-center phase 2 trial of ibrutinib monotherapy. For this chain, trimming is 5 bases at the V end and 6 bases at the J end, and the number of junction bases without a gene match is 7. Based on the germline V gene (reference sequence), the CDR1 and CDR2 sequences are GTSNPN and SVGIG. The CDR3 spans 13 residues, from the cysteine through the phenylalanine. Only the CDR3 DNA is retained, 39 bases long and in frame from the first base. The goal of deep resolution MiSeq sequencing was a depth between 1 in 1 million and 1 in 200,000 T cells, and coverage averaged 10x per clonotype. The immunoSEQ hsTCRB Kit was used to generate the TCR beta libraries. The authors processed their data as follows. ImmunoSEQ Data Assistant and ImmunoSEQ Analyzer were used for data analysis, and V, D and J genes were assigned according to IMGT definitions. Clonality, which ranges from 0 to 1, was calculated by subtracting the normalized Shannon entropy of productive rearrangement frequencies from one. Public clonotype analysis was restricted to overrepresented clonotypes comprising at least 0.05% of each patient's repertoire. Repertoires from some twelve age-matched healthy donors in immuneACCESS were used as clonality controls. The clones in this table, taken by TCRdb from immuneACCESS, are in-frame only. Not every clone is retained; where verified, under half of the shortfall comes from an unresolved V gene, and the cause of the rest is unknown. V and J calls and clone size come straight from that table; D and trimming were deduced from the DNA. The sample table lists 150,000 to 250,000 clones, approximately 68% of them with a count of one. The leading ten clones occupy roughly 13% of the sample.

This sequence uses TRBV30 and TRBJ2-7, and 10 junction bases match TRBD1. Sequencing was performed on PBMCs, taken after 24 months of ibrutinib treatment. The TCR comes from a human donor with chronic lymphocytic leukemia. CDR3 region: CAWAGTGVGEQYF. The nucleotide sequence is TGTGCCTGGGCCGGGACAGGGGTCGGCGAGCAGTACTTC.